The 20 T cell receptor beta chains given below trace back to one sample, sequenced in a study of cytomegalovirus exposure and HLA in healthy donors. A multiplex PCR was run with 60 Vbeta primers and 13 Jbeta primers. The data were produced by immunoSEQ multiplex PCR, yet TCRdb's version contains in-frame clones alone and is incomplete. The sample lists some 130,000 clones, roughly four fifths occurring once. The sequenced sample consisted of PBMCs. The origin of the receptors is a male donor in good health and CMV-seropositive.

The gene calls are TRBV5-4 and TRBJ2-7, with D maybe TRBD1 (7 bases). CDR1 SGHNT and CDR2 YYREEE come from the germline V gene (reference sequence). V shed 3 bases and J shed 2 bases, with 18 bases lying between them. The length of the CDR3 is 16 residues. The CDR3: CASSSPQGGLPYEQYF. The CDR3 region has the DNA TGTGCCAGCAGCTCGCCGCAGGGGGGTCTTCCCTACGAGCAGTACTTC. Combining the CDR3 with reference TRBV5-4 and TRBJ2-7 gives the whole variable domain ETGVTQSPTHLIKTRGQQVTLRCSSQSGHNTVSWYQQALGQGPQFIFQYYREEENGRGNFPPRFSGLQFPNYSSELNVNALELDDSALYLCASSSPQGGLPYEQYFGPGTRLTVT.

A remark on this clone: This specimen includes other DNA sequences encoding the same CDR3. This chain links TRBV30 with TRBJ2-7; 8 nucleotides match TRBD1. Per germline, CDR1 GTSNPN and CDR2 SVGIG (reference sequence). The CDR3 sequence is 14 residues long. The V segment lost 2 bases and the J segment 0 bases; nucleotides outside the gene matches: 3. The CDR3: CAWSTGTGSYEQYF. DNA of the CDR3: TGTGCCTGGAGTACCGGGACAGGCTCCTACGAGCAGTACTTC.

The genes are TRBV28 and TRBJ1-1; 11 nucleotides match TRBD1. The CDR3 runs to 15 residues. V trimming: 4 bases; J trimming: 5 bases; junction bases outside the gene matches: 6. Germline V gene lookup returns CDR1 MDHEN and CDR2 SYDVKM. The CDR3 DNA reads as TGTGCCAGCAGTTCCGGACAGGGGGCGAGAACTGAAGCTTTCTTT. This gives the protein CASSSGQGARTEAFF.

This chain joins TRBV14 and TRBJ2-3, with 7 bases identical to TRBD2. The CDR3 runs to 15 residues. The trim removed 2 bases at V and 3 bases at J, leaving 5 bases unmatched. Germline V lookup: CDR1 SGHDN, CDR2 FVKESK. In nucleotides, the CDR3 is TGTGCCAGCAGCCAACACGTGGGAGGGACAGATACGCAGTATTTT. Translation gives CASSQHVGGTDTQYF.

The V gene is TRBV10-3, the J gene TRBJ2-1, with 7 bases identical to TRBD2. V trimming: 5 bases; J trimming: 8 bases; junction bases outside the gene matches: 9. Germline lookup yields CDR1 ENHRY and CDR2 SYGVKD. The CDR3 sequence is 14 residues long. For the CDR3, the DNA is TGTGCCATCAGTACAGAACTAGCGCCGCATGAGCAGTTCTTC. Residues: CAISTELAPHEQFF.

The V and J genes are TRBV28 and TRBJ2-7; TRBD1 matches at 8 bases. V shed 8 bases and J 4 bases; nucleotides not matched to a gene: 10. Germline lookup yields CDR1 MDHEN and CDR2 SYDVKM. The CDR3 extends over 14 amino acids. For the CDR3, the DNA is TGTGCCAGCGCCCCCAGGGGGCAAATTTACGAGCAGTACTTC. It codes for CASAPRGQIYEQYF.

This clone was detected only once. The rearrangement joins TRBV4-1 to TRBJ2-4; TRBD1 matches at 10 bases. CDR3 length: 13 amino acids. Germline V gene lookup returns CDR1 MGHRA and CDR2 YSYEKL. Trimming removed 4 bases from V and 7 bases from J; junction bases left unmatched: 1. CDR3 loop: CASSLGQGNIQYF. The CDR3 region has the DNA TGCGCCAGCAGCCTGGGACAGGGGAACATTCAGTACTTC.

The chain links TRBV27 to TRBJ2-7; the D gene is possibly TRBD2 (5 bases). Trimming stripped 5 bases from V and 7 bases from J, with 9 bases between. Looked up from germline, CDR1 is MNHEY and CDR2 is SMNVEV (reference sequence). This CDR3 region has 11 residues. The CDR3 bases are TGTGCCAGCAGTCCCAGGAGGGAGCAGTACTTC. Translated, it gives CASSPRREQYF.

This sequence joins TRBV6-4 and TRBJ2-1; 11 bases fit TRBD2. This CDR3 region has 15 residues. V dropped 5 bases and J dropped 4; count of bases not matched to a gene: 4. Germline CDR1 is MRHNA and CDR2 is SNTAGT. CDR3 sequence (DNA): TGTGCCAGCAGTTTGGGACTAGCGGCTTACAATGAGCAGTTCTTC. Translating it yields CASSLGLAAYNEQFF.

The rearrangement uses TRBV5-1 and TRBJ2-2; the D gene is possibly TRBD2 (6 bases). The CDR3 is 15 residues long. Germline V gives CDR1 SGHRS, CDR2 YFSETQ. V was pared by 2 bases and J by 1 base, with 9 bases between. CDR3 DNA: TGCGCCAGCAGCTTCCGGGACTGGAACACCGGGGAGCTGTTTTTT. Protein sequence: CASSFRDWNTGELFF. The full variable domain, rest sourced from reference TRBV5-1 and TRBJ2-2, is KAGVTQTPRYLIKTRGQQVTLSCSPISGHRSVSWYQQTPGQGLQFLFEYFSETQRNKGNFPGRFSGRQFSNSRSEMNVSTLELGDSALYLCASSFRDWNTGELFFGEGSRLTVL.

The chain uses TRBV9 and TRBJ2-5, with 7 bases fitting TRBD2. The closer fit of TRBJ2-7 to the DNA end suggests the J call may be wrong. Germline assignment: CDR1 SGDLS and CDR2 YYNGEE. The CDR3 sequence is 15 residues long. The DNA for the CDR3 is TGTGCCAGCAGCCCTCGGGTCGCGGGAGCATACGAGCAGTACTTC. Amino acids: CASSPRVAGAYEQYF.

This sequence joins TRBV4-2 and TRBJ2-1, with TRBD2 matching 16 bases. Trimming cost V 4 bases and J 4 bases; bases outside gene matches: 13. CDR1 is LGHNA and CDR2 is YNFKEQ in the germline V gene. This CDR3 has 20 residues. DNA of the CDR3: TGTGCCAGCAGCCTTGGACCGGGACTAGCGGGAGGGCCGGGTTACAATGAGCAGTTCTTC. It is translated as CASSLGPGLAGGPGYNEQFF.

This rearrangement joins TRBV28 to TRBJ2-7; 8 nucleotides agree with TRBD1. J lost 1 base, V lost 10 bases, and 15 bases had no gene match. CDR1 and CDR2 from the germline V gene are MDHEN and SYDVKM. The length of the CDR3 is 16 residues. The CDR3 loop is CATHRGGQGGSYEQYF. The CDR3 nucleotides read TGTGCCACCCACCGCGGCGGACAGGGAGGATCCTACGAGCAGTACTTC.

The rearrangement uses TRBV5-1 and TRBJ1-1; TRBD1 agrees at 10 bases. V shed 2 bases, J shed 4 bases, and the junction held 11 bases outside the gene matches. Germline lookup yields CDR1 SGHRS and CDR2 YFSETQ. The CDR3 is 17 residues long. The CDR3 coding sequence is TGCGCCAGCAGCTTTCAACCCGGGACAGGGGTCGCCACTGAAGCTTTCTTT. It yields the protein CASSFQPGTGVATEAFF. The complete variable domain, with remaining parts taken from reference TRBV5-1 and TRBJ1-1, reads KAGVTQTPRYLIKTRGQQVTLSCSPISGHRSVSWYQQTPGQGLQFLFEYFSETQRNKGNFPGRFSGRQFSNSRSEMNVSTLELGDSALYLCASSFQPGTGVATEAFFGQGTRLTVV.

The CDR3 region is CASSLALMLAGGSTDTQYF. The DNA for the CDR3 is TGCGCCAGCAGCTTGGCCCTTATGCTAGCGGGAGGGAGCACAGATACGCAGTATTTT. The chain recombines TRBV5-1 with TRBJ2-3; TRBD2 matches 12 bases. The CDR3 extends over 19 amino acids. V was clipped by 0 bases and J by 0 bases; unmatched bases: 8. Looked up from germline, CDR1 is SGHRS and CDR2 is YFSETQ.

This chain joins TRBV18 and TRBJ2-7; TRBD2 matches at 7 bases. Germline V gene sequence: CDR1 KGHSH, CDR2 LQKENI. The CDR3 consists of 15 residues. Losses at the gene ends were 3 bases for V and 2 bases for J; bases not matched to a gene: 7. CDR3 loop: CASSPPMGGPYEQYF. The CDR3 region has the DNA TGTGCCAGCTCACCGCCGATGGGAGGGCCCTACGAGCAGTACTTC. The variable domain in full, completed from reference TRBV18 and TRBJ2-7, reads NAGVMQNPRHLVRRRGQEARLRCSPMKGHSHVYWYRQLPEEGLKFMVYLQKENIIDESGMPKERFSAEFPKEGPSILRIQQVVRGDSAAYFCASSPPMGGPYEQYFGPGTRLTVT.

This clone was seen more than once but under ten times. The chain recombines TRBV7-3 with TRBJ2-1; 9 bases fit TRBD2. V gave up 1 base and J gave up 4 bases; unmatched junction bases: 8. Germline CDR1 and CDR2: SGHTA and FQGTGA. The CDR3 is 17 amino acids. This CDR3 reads CASSLRRGGRAYNEQFF. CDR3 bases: TGTGCCAGCAGCTTAAGACGTGGCGGGAGGGCTTACAATGAGCAGTTCTTC.

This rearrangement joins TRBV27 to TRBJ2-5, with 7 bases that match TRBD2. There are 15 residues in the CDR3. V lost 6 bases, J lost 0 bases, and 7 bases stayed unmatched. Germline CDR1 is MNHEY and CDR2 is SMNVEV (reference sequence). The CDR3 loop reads CASRFLAANQETQYF. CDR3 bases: TGTGCCAGCAGATTCCTAGCGGCTAACCAAGAGACCCAGTACTTC.

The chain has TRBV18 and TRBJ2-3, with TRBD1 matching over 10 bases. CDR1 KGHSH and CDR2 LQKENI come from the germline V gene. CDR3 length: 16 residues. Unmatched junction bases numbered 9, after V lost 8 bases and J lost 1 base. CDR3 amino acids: CASAAGTGAGTDTQYF. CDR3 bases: TGTGCCAGCGCCGCCGGGACAGGGGCGGGCACAGATACGCAGTATTTT.

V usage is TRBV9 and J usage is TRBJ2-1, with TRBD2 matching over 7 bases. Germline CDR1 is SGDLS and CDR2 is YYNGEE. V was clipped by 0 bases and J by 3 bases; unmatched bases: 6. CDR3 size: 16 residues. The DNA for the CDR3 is TGTGCCAGCAGCGTAGGAGATAGCGGGCACTACAATGAGCAGTTCTTC. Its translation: CASSVGDSGHYNEQFF.